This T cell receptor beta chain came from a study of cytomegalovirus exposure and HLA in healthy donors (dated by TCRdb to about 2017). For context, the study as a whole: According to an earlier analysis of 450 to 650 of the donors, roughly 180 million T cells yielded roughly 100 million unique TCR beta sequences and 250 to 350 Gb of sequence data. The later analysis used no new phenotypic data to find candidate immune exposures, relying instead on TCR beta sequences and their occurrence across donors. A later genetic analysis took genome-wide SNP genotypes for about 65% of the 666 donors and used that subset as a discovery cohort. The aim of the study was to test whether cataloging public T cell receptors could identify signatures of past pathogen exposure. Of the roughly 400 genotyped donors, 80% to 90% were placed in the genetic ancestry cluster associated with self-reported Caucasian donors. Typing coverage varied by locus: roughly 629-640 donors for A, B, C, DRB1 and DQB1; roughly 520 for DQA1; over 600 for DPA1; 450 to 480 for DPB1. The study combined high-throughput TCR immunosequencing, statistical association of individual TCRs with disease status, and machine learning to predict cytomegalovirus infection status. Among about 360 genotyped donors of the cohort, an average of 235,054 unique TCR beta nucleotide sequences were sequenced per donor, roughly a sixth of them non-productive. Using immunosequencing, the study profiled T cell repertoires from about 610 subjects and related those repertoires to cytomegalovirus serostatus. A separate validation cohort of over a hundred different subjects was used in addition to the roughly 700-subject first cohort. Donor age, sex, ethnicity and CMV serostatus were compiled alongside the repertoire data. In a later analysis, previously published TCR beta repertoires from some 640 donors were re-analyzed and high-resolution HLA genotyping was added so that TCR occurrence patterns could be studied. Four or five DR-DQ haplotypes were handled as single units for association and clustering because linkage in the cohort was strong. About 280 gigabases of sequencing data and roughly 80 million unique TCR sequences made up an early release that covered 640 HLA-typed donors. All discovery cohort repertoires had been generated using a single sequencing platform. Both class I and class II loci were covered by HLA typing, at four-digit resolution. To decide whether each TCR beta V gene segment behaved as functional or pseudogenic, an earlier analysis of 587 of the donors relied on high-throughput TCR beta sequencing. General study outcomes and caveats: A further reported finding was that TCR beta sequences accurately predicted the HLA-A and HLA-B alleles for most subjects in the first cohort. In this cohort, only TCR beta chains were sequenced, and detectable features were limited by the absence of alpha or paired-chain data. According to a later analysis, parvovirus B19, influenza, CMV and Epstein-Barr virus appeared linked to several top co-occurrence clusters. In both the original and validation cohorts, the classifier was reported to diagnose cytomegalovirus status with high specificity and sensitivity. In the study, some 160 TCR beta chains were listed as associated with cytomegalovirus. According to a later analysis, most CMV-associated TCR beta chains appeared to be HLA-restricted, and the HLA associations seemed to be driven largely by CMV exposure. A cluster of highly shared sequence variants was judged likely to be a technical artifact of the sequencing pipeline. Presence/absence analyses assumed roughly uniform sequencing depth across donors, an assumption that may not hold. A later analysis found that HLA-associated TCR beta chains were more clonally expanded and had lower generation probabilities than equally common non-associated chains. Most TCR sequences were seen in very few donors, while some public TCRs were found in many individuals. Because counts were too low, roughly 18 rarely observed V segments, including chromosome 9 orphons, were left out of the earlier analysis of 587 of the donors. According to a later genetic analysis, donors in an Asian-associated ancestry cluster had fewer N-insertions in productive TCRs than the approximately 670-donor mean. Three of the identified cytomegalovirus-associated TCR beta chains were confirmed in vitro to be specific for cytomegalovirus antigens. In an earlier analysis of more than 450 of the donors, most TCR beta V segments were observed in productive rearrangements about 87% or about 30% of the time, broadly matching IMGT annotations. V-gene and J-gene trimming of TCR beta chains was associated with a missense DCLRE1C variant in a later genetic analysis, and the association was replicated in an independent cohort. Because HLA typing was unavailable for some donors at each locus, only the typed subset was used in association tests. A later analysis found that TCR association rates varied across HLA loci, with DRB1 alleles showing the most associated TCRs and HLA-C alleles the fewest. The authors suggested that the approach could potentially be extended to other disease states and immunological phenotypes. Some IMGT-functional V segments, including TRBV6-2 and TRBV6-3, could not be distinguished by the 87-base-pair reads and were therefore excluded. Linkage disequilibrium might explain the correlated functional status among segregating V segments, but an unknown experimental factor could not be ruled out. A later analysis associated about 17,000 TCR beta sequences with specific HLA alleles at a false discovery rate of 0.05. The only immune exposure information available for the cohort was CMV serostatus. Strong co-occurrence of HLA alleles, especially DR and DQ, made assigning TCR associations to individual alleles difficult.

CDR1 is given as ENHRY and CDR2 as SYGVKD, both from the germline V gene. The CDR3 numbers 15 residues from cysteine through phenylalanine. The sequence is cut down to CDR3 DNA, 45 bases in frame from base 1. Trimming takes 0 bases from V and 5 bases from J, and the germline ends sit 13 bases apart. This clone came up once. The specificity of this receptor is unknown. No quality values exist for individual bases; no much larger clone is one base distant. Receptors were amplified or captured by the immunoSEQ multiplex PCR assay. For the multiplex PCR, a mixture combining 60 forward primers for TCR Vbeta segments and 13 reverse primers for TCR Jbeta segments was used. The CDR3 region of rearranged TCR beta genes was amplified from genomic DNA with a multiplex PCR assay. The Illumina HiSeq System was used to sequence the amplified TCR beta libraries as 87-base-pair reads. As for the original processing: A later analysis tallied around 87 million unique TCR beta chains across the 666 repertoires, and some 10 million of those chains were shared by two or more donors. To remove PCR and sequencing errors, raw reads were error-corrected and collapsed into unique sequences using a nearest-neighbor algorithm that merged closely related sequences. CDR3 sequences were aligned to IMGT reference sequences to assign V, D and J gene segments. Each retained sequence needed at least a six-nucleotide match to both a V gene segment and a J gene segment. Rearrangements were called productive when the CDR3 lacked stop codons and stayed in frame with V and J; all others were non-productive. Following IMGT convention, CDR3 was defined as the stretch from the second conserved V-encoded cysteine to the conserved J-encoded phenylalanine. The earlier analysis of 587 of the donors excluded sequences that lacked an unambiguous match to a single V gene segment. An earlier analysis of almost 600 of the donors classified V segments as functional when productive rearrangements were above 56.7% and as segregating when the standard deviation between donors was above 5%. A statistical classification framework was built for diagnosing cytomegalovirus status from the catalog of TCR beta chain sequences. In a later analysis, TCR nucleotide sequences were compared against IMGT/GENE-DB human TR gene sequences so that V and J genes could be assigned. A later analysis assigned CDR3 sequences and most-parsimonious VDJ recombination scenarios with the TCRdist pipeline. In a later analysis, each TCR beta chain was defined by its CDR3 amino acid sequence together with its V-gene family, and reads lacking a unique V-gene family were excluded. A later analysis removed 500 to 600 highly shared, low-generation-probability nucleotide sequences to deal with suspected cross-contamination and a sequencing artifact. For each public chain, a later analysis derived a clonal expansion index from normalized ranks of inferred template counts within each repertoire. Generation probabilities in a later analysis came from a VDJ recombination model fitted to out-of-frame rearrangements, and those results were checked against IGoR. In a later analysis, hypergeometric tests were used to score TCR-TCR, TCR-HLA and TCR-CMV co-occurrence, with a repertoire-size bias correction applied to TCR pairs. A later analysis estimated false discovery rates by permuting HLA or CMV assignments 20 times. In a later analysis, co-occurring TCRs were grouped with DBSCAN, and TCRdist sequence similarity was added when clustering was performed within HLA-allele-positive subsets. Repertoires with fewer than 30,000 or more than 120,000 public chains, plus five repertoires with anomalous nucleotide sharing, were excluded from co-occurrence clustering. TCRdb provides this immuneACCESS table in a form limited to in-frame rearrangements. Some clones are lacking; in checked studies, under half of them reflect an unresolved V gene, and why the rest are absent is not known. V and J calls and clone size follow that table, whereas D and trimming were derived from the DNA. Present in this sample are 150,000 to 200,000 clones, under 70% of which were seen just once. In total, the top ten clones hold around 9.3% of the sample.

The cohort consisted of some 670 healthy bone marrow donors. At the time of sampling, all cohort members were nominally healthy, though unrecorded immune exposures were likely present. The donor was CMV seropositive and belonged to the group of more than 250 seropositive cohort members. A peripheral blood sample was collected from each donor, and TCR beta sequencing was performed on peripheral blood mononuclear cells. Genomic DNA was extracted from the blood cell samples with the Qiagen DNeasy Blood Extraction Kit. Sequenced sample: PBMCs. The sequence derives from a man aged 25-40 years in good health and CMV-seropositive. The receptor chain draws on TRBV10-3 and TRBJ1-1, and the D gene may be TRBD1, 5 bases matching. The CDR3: CAISESGREGTEAFF. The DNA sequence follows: TGTGCCATCAGTGAGTCTGGCAGGGAGGGTACTGAAGCTTTCTTT.